What follows describes a single T cell receptor beta chain. The antigen remains unidentified. J lost 5 bases, V lost 5 bases, and 9 bases had no gene match. The CDR3 loop spans 14 amino acids. TCRdb re-called the 5' RACE reads through MiXCR, storing one row per CDR3 protein. The table has approximately 550,000 distinct CDR3 sequences, around 20% seen once. The sample comes from a study of identical twins. Study-level points and caveats: The study reached conclusions through statistical analysis that was cross-sectional, not following the same donors.

These data were likewise used in another study, on yellow fever vaccine responses in identical twins.

This TCR came from a woman younger than 35 in good health. Sequenced material: CD4+ T cells sorted from blood. The chain recombines TRBV12-3 or TRBV12-4 with TRBJ2-7, with TRBD2 matching over 7 bases. Written as DNA, the CDR3 is TGTGCCAGCAGTCCCCGGACTAGTAAACACGAGCAGTACTTC. Protein sequence: CASSPRTSKHEQYF.